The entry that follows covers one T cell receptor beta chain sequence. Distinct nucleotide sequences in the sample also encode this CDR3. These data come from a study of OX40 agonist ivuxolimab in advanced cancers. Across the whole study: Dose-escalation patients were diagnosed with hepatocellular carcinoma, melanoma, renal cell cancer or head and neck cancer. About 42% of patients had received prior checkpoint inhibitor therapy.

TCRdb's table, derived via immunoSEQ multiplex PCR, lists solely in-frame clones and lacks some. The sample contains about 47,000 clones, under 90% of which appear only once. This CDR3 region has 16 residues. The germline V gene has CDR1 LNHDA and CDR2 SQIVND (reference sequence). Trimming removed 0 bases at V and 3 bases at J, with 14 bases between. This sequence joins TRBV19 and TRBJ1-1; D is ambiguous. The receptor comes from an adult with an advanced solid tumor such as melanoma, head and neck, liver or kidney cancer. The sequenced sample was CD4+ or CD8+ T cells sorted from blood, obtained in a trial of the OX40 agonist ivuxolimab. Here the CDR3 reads CASSIDLDGVHTEAFF. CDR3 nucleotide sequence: TGTGCCAGTAGTATAGATCTAGACGGGGTGCACACTGAAGCTTTCTTT.